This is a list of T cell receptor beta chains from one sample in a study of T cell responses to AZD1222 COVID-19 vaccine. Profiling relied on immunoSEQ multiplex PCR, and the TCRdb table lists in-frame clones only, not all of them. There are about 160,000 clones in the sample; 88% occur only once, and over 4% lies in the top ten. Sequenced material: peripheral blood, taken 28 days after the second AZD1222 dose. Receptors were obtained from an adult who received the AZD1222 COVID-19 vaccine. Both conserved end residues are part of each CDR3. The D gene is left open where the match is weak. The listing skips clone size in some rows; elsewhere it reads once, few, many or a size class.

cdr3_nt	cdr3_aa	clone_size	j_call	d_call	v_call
TGCGCCAGCAGCTTGGGAGGTCCGGGACAGGGGAACTATGGCTACACCTTC	CASSLGGPGQGNYGYTF	NA	TRBJ1-2	TRBD1	TRBV5-1
TGTGCCAGCAGTGAAGCGCTTCAGGGGGTCCCCGGAATGCGGGAGACCCAGTACTTC	CASSEALQGVPGMRETQYF	NA	TRBJ2-5	TRBD1	TRBV6-1
TGTGCCAGCAGCTTAATGGGCAGCCTCTCCTACGAGCAGTACTTC	CASSLMGSLSYEQYF	NA	TRBJ2-7	NA	TRBV7-8
TGCAGCGTTGAAAGAGGGACAGAGGAAGCTTTCTTT	CSVERGTEEAFF	NA	TRBJ1-1	TRBD1	TRBV29-1
TGTGCCAGCAGGGAGGGAGTTTACGAGCAGTACTTC	CASREGVYEQYF	NA	TRBJ2-7	NA	TRBV2
TGTGCCAGCAGCTCATCCCCCGTGGGCGAGCAGTACTTC	CASSSSPVGEQYF	few	TRBJ2-7	NA	TRBV7-2
TGTGCCAGCAGCTTGAGAGGGGAGACATACAATGAGCAGTTCTTC	CASSLRGETYNEQFF	NA	TRBJ2-1	NA	TRBV5-5
TGTGCCAGCGTTTGGGACAGCACCTACGAGCAGTACTTC	CASVWDSTYEQYF	NA	TRBJ2-7	TRBD1	TRBV2
TGTGCCAGCAGCTCGACAGGGTACCCCGGGGAGCTGTTTTTT	CASSSTGYPGELFF	NA	TRBJ2-2	TRBD1	TRBV7-3
TGTGCCAGCAGTTACGAGGAGGGATACGAAGCTTTCTTT	CASSYEEGYEAFF	NA	TRBJ1-1	NA	TRBV6-5
TGTGCCAGTAGTATAAAGTTTCATTACAGGGGGGAGTCCTACGAGCAGTACTTC	CASSIKFHYRGESYEQYF	NA	TRBJ2-7	TRBD1	TRBV19